The 11 T cell receptor beta chains in this list originate from one sample, sequenced in a study of cytomegalovirus exposure and HLA in healthy donors. PCR used 60 Vbeta primers and 13 Jbeta primers. Libraries were prepared by immunoSEQ multiplex PCR; TCRdb keeps only in-frame clonotypes and omits some of them. The sample has about 140,000 clones; 70% to 80% are singletons. Sequences were obtained from PBMCs. The receptors originated from a woman aged 50 to 65 in good health and CMV-seronegative.

The chain carries TRBV18 and TRBJ1-1; perhaps TRBD1 as D (5 bases). Trimming took off 2 bases at V and 5 bases at J, with 9 bases between the two ends. Germline V gene sequence: CDR1 KGHSH, CDR2 LQKENI. CDR3 size: 13 residues. CDR3 coding DNA: TGTGCCAGCTCACCAGGAGGGGAAACTGAAGCTTTCTTT. Translating it yields CASSPGGETEAFF.

The chain carries TRBV20-1 and TRBJ2-3; D not certain. The germline V gene encodes CDR1 DFQATT and CDR2 SNEGSKA (reference sequence). The CDR3 extends over 11 amino acids. With 5 bases removed from V and 11 bases from J, the gap between germline ends came to 14 bases. The CDR3 sequence: CSAQISSGQYF. The CDR3 DNA follows: TGCAGTGCTCAGATTAGCTCTGGGCAGTATTTT.

CDR3 in DNA: TGTGCCAGCAGCTTATATCCGAACACTGAAGCTTTCTTT. This sequence encodes CASSLYPNTEAFF. The chain has TRBV7-2 and TRBJ1-1; no firm D call. Trimming shortened V by 2 bases and J by 1 base, and 5 bases separated the two germline ends. The CDR3 length is 13 residues. Germline V gene data show CDR1 as SGHTA and CDR2 as FQGNSA.

CDR3: CASSPTSDSSSYNEQFF. The CDR3 nucleotides are TGTGCCAGCAGCCCGACTAGCGACTCGAGCTCCTACAATGAGCAGTTCTTC. The chain uses TRBV4-2 and TRBJ2-1; 8 bases map to TRBD2. V shed 4 bases and J 0 bases; nucleotides not matched to a gene: 8. The CDR3 consists of 17 residues. In germline, CDR1 is LGHNA, CDR2 YNFKEQ.

The V gene is TRBV29-1, the J gene TRBJ1-3; D ambiguous. Trimming removed 5 bases from V and 11 bases from J, with 22 bases in between. The CDR3 has 14 amino acids. CDR1 is SQVTM, CDR2 ANQGSEA, per germline. CDR3 amino acids: CSVQVDKGRAAIYF. The DNA for the CDR3 is TGCAGCGTTCAGGTTGACAAAGGGAGGGCAGCCATATATTTT.

V gene TRBV5-6 combines with J gene TRBJ2-7; D is undetermined. The CDR3 has 14 amino acids. Deletions cut 3 bases from V and 6 bases from J, with 16 bases between. Germline V gives CDR1 SGHDT, CDR2 YYEEEE. The CDR3 reads CASSSGGVRSEQYF. For the CDR3, the DNA is TGTGCCAGCAGCTCCGGTGGAGTACGGAGCGAGCAGTACTTC.

V gene TRBV4-2 combines with J gene TRBJ2-7; 12 bases align to TRBD1. This CDR3 is 19 amino acids long. Germline-derived CDR1 and CDR2 are LGHNA and YNFKEQ. V shed 1 base and J 2 bases; nucleotides not matched to a gene: 12. In DNA form, the CDR3 reads TGTGCCAGCAGCCAAGGCGGGACAGGGGGCATTACCTCTCCCTACGAGCAGTACTTC. Translation gives CASSQGGTGGITSPYEQYF.

J is TRBJ2-7 and V is TRBV5-4; the match to TRBD1 covers 9 bases. Germline-derived CDR1 and CDR2 are SGHNT and YYREEE (reference sequence). This CDR3 is built from 14 residues. The V and J ends lost 4 bases and 2 bases, in that order; junction bases with no gene match: 4. The CDR3 is CASSRGTGTYEQYF. As DNA, the CDR3 is TGTGCCAGCAGCCGAGGGACAGGGACCTACGAGCAGTACTTC. Using reference TRBV5-4 and TRBJ2-7 for the parts outside the CDR3, the full variable domain is ETGVTQSPTHLIKTRGQQVTLRCSSQSGHNTVSWYQQALGQGPQFIFQYYREEENGRGNFPPRFSGLQFPNYSSELNVNALELDDSALYLCASSRGTGTYEQYFGPGTRLTVT.

The chain employs TRBV7-9 and TRBJ1-6; 8 positions agree with TRBD1. The CDR3 is made up of 15 amino acids. Per the germline V gene, CDR1 is SEHNR and CDR2 is FQNEAQ (reference sequence). Trimming at V came to 7 bases and at J to 9 bases, leaving 11 bases not matched to a gene. The CDR3 here is CASTDTGGSASPLHF. The CDR3 DNA reads as TGTGCCAGCACTGACACAGGGGGTTCGGCTTCACCCCTCCACTTT.

The chain couples TRBV15 to TRBJ2-5, with 8 bases matching TRBD1. Germline assignment: CDR1 LNHNV and CDR2 YYDKDF (reference sequence). V shed 0 bases and J 4 bases; nucleotides not matched to a gene: 7. This CDR3 is built from 16 residues. This CDR3 is CATSRDGWTGRETQYF. CDR3 nucleotides: TGTGCCACCAGCAGAGATGGCTGGACAGGGAGAGAGACCCAGTACTTC. Based on the CDR3 plus reference TRBV15 and TRBJ2-5, the full variable domain is DAMVIQNPRYQVTQFGKPVTLSCSQTLNHNVMYWYQQKSSQAPKLLFHYYDKDFNNEADTPDNFQSRRPNTSFCFLDIRSPGLGDTAMYLCATSRDGWTGRETQYFGPGTRLLVL.

This clone was recorded a few times. This same CDR3 is encoded by further DNA sequences in the sample. The chain combines TRBV6-1 with TRBJ1-5; perhaps TRBD1 as D (5 bases). V dropped 6 bases and J dropped 7 bases, with 16 bases sitting between them. This CDR3 has 14 residues. Germline values: CDR1 MNHNS, CDR2 SASEGT. CDR3 coding DNA: TGTGCCAGCAGGAGCGTCGGGGGGGGGCAGCCCCAGCATTTT. The encoded protein is CASRSVGGGQPQHF.